The 2 T cell receptor beta chains below come from one sample, sequenced in a study of STAT5B mutations in CD4+ large granular lymphocyte leukemia. Only in-frame clones appear in the TCRdb table, and some are missing; sequencing was by immunoSEQ multiplex PCR. The sample lists around 25,000 clones; about three quarters were seen once. Sequencing input: CD4+ T cells from blood buffy coats. The source of these receptors is a human donor in good health.

This clone was seen more than once but under ten times. J is TRBJ1-6 and V is TRBV28; the D is unclear. The germline gives CDR1 MDHEN, CDR2 SYDVKM. The germline V and J ends were trimmed by 6 bases and 7 bases, with 13 bases remaining between them. This CDR3 region has 14 residues. CDR3: CASSRTGMNSPLHF. CDR3 sequence (DNA): TGTGCCAGCAGCCGAACCGGGATGAATTCACCCCTCCACTTT.

This clone has more than one count but fewer than ten. This sequence joins TRBV4-1 and TRBJ2-7; D gene uncertain. The CDR3 contains 12 residues. V was cut by 1 base and J by 7 bases, with 8 bases left in between. CDR1 and CDR2 from the germline V gene are MGHRA and YSYEKL. The CDR3 DNA reads as TGCGCCAGCAGCCAAGTAAATGGAGAGCAGTACTTC. The encoded protein is CASSQVNGEQYF.